This is a list of T cell receptor beta chains from one sample in a study of regulatory T cells in long-lasting Graves disease. MiXCR, run by TCRdb on the multiplex PCR reads, gives a single entry per CDR3 protein. The profile shows roughly 500,000 distinct CDR3 sequences, about 14% of them singletons. This sample also belongs to another study, concerning T cells in Graves' hyperthyroidism and ophthalmopathy.

The sequences come from peripheral blood mononuclear cells (PBMCs), collected at new diagnosis, from a patient treated with antithyroid drugs. Receptors were obtained from a man aged 30 to 39 with Graves disease. Each CDR3 is given with its conserved first and last residue. D genes are given only for firm matches. Not every row has a clone size; where given, it reads once, few, many or a size class.

cdr3_nt,cdr3_aa,v_call,cdr3_length,clone_size,d_call,j_call
TGTGCCTGCAGAGGGATCGGCTCCTACAATGAGCAGTTCTTC,CACRGIGSYNEQFF,TRBV19,14,few,NA,TRBJ2-1
TGTGCCAGCAGTTCCGGGAGCGGCGGACAGGGGAAGATTGAGGGCTACACCTTC,CASSSGSGGQGKIEGYTF,TRBV6-5,18,many,TRBD1,TRBJ1-2
TGTGCCAGCAGCTTATCCCGCGTCCTGACTTTC,CASSLSRVLTF,TRBV11-2,11,many,NA,TRBJ2-6
TGCAGCGAACAGGGTTTGGGGAAGACCCAGTACTTC,CSEQGLGKTQYF,TRBV29-1,12,NA,NA,TRBJ2-5
TGCGCCAGCAGCTTGGCCGTTGAGCAGTTCTTC,CASSLAVEQFF,TRBV5-1,11,many,NA,TRBJ2-1
TGTGCCAGCAGCTTTCACGGGGGACCCTACGAGCAGTACTTC,CASSFHGGPYEQYF,TRBV7-2,14,few,NA,TRBJ2-7
TGTGCCACCAGTGATTTGACGGTCGGGGGCCGGTCCACCGGGGAGCTGTTTTTT,CATSDLTVGGRSTGELFF,TRBV24-1,18,many,NA,TRBJ2-2
TGTGCCAGCAGCCGAGGACACCTGGGGGAGACCCAGTACTTC,CASSRGHLGETQYF,TRBV3-1,14,many,NA,TRBJ2-5
TGTGCCAGCAGTGAAGCGCTTCAGGCTAGCGGGGGGTTCTTC,CASSEALQASGGFF,TRBV2,14,many,TRBD2,TRBJ2-1
TGTGCCACCAGGGGGACAGAAGCCAAAAACATTCAGTACTTC,CATRGTEAKNIQYF,TRBV15,14,many,TRBD1,TRBJ2-4
TGTGCCAGCAGTTCCCTTAGCGGGAGCCCCGATACGCAGTATTTT,CASSSLSGSPDTQYF,TRBV12-3/TRBV12-4,15,many,TRBD2,TRBJ2-3
TGTGCCAGCAGCTTAGGCCACAGCTCCTACGAGCAGTACTTC,CASSLGHSSYEQYF,TRBV7-3,14,many,NA,TRBJ2-7
TGTGCCAGCAGGGGACCCCGGACTAGCGGGAGCCCAGATACGCAGTATTTT,CASRGPRTSGSPDTQYF,TRBV2,17,few,TRBD2,TRBJ2-3
TGCAGCTCAGACAGGGTTCAGGGCGGCGCTGAAGCTTTCTTT,CSSDRVQGGAEAFF,TRBV29-1,14,many,TRBD1,TRBJ1-1
TGTGCCAGCAGCTCCGGGACAGCCCTACAAGAGACCCAGTACTTC,CASSSGTALQETQYF,TRBV7-2,15,many,TRBD1,TRBJ2-5
TGTGCCAGCAGTGAAAGTGGCGGGAGCTCTGGAAACACCATATATTTT,CASSESGGSSGNTIYF,TRBV25-1,16,NA,NA,TRBJ1-3
TGTGCCAGCAGTTTATCGGCCGGGGACGATGGCTACACCTTC,CASSLSAGDDGYTF,TRBV27,14,few,NA,TRBJ1-2
TGTGCCAGCAGCTTAGGGGGCGGGATCAACTACGAGCAGTACTTC,CASSLGGGINYEQYF,TRBV7-2,15,many,NA,TRBJ2-7
TGCAGCGTTGGACAGCGGGGGTCCTCCTACGAGCAGTACTTC,CSVGQRGSSYEQYF,TRBV29-1,14,few,TRBD2,TRBJ2-7
TGCAGTGCTGGGAGGGACCTAGCGGGAGAAGTCCATGAGCAGTTCTTC,CSAGRDLAGEVHEQFF,TRBV20-1,16,few,TRBD2,TRBJ2-1
TGTGCCAGCAGCTTTCCTAGTCCCTACAATGAGCAGTTCTTC,CASSFPSPYNEQFF,TRBV11-2,14,many,NA,TRBJ2-1
TGTGCCACCCTGGGACTAGCGGGCACCGGGGAGCTGTTTTTT,CATLGLAGTGELFF,TRBV2,14,NA,TRBD2,TRBJ2-2
TGCGCCAGCAGTGAAGGTGGGAGCACAGATACGCAGTATTTT,CASSEGGSTDTQYF,TRBV2,14,many,NA,TRBJ2-3
TGTGCCAGCAGTGAGGGCAGGGCAACTACGCAGTATTTT,CASSEGRATTQYF,TRBV6-1,13,NA,NA,TRBJ2-3
TGTGCCAGTAGTACGATGGCGGGAGTAACTAATGAGCAGTTCTTC,CASSTMAGVTNEQFF,TRBV19,15,NA,TRBD2,TRBJ2-1
TGTGCCGTGGACTGGGCAGGGGGCTGGTATGGCTACACCTTC,CAVDWAGGWYGYTF,TRBV30,14,many,TRBD1,TRBJ1-2
TGTGCCAGCAGCATCGGACTAGCGGAGGCCGATACGCAGTATTTT,CASSIGLAEADTQYF,TRBV7-9,15,many,TRBD2,TRBJ2-3
TGCGCCAGTCGCTCCGGGGCTGGAAACACCATATATTTT,CASRSGAGNTIYF,TRBV5-1,13,NA,NA,TRBJ1-3
TGTGCCAGCAGTCACGGACTAGCGGGAGCAGGCGAGCAGTACTTC,CASSHGLAGAGEQYF,TRBV27,15,NA,TRBD2,TRBJ2-7
TGCAGTGCTAGAGATCACAGACCAGGAACATCCACAGATACGCAGTATTTT,CSARDHRPGTSTDTQYF,TRBV20-1,17,NA,NA,TRBJ2-3
TGTGCCAGCAGCCTGACTAGTCTGAACACTGAAGCTTTCTTT,CASSLTSLNTEAFF,TRBV7-9,14,NA,NA,TRBJ1-1
TGTGCCAGCAGCTTAAGCGGGACCGGGGAGCTGTTTTTT,CASSLSGTGELFF,TRBV7-3,13,many,NA,TRBJ2-2
TGCGCCAGCAGCTTTCAGGACACCGAAAAACTGTTTTTT,CASSFQDTEKLFF,TRBV5-1,13,few,NA,TRBJ1-4
TGTGCCAGCAGCTGGGCCTGGGCTAGCGGGAGCACAGATACGCAGTATTTT,CASSWAWASGSTDTQYF,TRBV5-8,17,few,TRBD2,TRBJ2-3
TGTGCCAGCAGCGGGAGGGCCGGGGCCAACGTCCTGACTTTC,CASSGRAGANVLTF,TRBV6-1,14,NA,TRBD2,TRBJ2-6
TGTGCCAGCAGTCCCCAGACCCAGGGGAAAGAGACCCAGTACTTC,CASSPQTQGKETQYF,TRBV14,15,NA,NA,TRBJ2-5
TGTGCCAGTAGTCTGTCGGGACTAGCTCCCGGGGAGCTGTTTTTT,CASSLSGLAPGELFF,TRBV19,15,NA,TRBD2,TRBJ2-2
TGTGCCACCCTCCGGACTAGCGGCACCGGGGAGCTGTTTTTT,CATLRTSGTGELFF,TRBV6-2/TRBV6-3,14,many,TRBD2,TRBJ2-2
TGCAGCGTTGTCCCGACAGGGGTTCGTTATGGCTACACCTTC,CSVVPTGVRYGYTF,TRBV29-1,14,few,TRBD1,TRBJ1-2
TGCAGTGCTCCCGAGGGGGCAGAGACCCAGTACTTC,CSAPEGAETQYF,TRBV20-1,12,many,TRBD1,TRBJ2-5
TGTGCCAGCAGTGGAGGGGGGCGTATCTCTGGGGCCAACGTCCTGACTTTC,CASSGGGRISGANVLTF,TRBV2,17,many,NA,TRBJ2-6
TGTGCCAGCAGCCCCGAAGGGCGTTATAGGCAGTTCTTC,CASSPEGRYRQFF,TRBV7-2,13,NA,NA,TRBJ2-1
TGTGCCAGCAGTTACCCGTCGACTAGCGGGACGGGTACGCAGTATTTT,CASSYPSTSGTGTQYF,TRBV6-5,16,few,TRBD2,TRBJ2-3
TGTGCCAGCAGCGATAGGACTGAACCTCTCTATGGCTACACCTTC,CASSDRTEPLYGYTF,TRBV7-9,15,NA,NA,TRBJ1-2
TGTGCCAGCAGCTCTCCCAAACTAGCGGCAGGACAAGAGACCCAGTACTTC,CASSSPKLAAGQETQYF,TRBV11-2,17,few,TRBD2,TRBJ2-5
TGTGCCAGCTCACCACCGGAGGGGTGGGGGTATGAGCAGTTCTTC,CASSPPEGWGYEQFF,TRBV18,15,NA,NA,TRBJ2-1
TGTGCCAGCAGCTCATTCCTGGGGAATTCCGGGACTAGCATAGGCAAAAACATTCAGTACTTC,CASSSFLGNSGTSIGKNIQYF,TRBV7-3,21,NA,TRBD2,TRBJ2-4
TGCGCCAGCAGCTTGGAAGGGGAATCCTACGAGCAGTACTTC,CASSLEGESYEQYF,TRBV5-1,14,many,NA,TRBJ2-7
TGTGCCATCAGTGAATACCAAGAGACCCAGCACTTC,CAISEYQETQHF,TRBV10-3,12,NA,NA,TRBJ2-5
TGTGCCAGCAGCTTAGGAGGGGGAGTCCAAGAGACCCAGTACTTC,CASSLGGGVQETQYF,TRBV7-2,15,NA,NA,TRBJ2-5
TGTGCCAGCCGGGGTGAAGACACCGGGGAGCTGTTTTTT,CASRGEDTGELFF,TRBV2,13,many,NA,TRBJ2-2
TGTGCCAGCAGCTTAGATCGAGGAGATACGCAGTATTTT,CASSLDRGDTQYF,TRBV11-2,13,many,NA,TRBJ2-3
TGCGCCAGCAGCTTGCCACAACAGGGGGGGGTTACTGAAGCTTTCTTT,CASSLPQQGGVTEAFF,TRBV5-1,16,NA,TRBD1,TRBJ1-1
TGTGCCTGGGGGGCAGGGGAGGGTCAGCCCCAGCATTTT,CAWGAGEGQPQHF,TRBV30,13,NA,NA,TRBJ1-5